This T cell receptor beta chain was documented in a study of blood T cell repertoires in COVID-19. About the research overall: The study drew acute and convalescent COVID-19 samples from the United States, Italy and Spain. In each case, the material was cDNA or gDNA derived from T cells, B-cell-depleted T cells, or PBMCs.

Seattle-derived patients entered the study during active infection and were followed longitudinally. Germline lookup yields CDR1 KGHSH and CDR2 LQKENI. Trimming left V 1 base short and J 7 bases short, with 7 bases between. The length of the CDR3 is 13 residues. Under the authors' procedure: How many nucleated cells were present was estimated from reference gene primer amplification. Data came from immunoSEQ multiplex PCR; TCRdb stores just in-frame clones and leaves some out. V and J calls and clone size are copied from that table; D and trimming were computed from the DNA. The sample carries around 130,000 clones, roughly 84% recorded once.

The chain employs TRBV18 and TRBJ1-4; no definite D call. This clonotype was obtained from a man younger than 45 with COVID-19, enrolled during active disease. Sample: peripheral blood. CDR3 residues: CASSPRRGEKLFF. CDR3 DNA sequence: TGTGCCAGCTCACCACGACGGGGTGAAAAACTGTTTTTT.